This T cell receptor beta chain was sequenced in a study of technical replicates of blood from a handful of donors. TCRdb's copy holds only in-frame clones and misses some; the assay was immunoSEQ multiplex PCR. There are around 64,000 clones in the sample; 93% occur only once, and about 3.9% lies in the top ten. The germline gives CDR1 LNHDA, CDR2 SQIVND (reference sequence). The CDR3 totals 18 residues. The junction had 12 bases not matched to a gene; V was cut back by 2 bases and J by 5 bases. This TCR derives from a human donor in good health. Some clones in this sample may be carry-over from other donors' samples. The sequenced material came from PBMCs. The rearrangement joins TRBV19 to TRBJ2-1; TRBD1 matches at 10 bases. The CDR3 DNA follows: TGTGCCAGTAGTATAAACCTGGACAGGGGGTTTTACGACAATGAGCAGTTCTTC. Translating it yields CASSINLDRGFYDNEQFF.